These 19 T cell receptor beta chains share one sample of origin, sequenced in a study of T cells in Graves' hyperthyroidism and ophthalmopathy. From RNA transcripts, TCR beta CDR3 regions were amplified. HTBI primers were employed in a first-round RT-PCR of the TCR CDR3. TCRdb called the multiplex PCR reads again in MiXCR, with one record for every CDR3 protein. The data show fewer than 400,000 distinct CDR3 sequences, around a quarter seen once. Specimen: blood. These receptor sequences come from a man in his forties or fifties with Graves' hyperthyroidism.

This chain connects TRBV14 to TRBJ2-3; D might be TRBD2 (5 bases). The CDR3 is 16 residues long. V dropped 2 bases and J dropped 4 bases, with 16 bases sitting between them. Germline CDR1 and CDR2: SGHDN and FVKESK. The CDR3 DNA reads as TGTGCCAGCAGCCAACAACCGAACCTGGAGGCAGATACGCAGTATTTT. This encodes CASSQQPNLEADTQYF.

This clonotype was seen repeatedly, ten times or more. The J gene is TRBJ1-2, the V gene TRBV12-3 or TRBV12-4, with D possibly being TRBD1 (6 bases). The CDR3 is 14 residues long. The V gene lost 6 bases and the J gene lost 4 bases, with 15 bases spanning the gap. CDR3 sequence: CASRRGGTSYGYTF. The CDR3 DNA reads TGTGCCAGCAGGCGGGGCGGGACATCCTATGGCTACACCTTC.

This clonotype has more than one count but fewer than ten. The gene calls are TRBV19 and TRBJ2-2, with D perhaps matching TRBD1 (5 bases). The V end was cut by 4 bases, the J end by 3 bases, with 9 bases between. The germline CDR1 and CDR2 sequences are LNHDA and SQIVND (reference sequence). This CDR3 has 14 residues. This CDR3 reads CASSRGRDTGELFF. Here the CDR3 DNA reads TGTGCCAGTAGTAGGGGCAGGGACACCGGGGAGCTGTTTTTT. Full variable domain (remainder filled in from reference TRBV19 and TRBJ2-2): DGGITQSPKYLFRKEGQNVTLSCEQNLNHDAMYWYRQDPGQGLRLIYYSQIVNDFQKGDIAEGYSVSREKKESFPLTVTSAQKNPTAFYLCASSRGRDTGELFFGEGSRLTVL.

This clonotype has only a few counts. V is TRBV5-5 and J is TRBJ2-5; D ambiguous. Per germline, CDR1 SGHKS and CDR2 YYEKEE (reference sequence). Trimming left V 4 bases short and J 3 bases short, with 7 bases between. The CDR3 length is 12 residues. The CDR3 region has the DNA TGTGCCAGCAGCAGGGTCGAAGAGACCCAGTACTTC. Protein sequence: CASSRVEETQYF. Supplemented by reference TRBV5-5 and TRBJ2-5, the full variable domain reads DAGVTQSPTHLIKTRGQQVTLRCSPISGHKSVSWYQQVLGQGPQFIFQYYEKEERGRGNFPDRFSARQFPNYSSELNVNALLLGDSALYLCASSRVEETQYFGPGTRLLVL.

The DNA of the CDR3 is TGTGCCACCAGTGACCCCCCCGGGTGGGCCGACGGGGAGCTGTTTTTT. Translating gives CATSDPPGWADGELFF. The J gene is TRBJ2-2, the V gene TRBV24-1; D not certain. Germline V CDR1 and CDR2: KGHDR, SFDVKD. V was cut by 4 bases and J by 7 bases, with 18 bases left in between. The CDR3 is 16 amino acids.

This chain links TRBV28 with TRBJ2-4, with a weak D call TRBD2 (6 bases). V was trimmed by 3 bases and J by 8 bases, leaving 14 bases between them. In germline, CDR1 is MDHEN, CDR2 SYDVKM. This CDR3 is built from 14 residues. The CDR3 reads CASSFGTGGYIQYF. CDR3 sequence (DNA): TGTGCCAGCAGTTTCGGGACTGGCGGGTACATTCAGTACTTC.

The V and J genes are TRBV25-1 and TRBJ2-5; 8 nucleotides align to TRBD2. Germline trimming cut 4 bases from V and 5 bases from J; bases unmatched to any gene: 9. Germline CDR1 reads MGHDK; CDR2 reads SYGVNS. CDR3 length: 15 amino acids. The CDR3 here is CASSGGAGLGETQYF. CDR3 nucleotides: TGTGCCAGCAGTGGCGGAGCGGGACTAGGGGAGACCCAGTACTTC.

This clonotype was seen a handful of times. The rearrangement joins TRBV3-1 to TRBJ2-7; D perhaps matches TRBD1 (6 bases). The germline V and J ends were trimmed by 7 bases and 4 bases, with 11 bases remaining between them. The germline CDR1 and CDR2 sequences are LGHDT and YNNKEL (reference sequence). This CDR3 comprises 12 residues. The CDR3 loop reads CASNGGGYEQYF. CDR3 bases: TGTGCCAGCAATGGGGGCGGGTACGAGCAGTACTTC.

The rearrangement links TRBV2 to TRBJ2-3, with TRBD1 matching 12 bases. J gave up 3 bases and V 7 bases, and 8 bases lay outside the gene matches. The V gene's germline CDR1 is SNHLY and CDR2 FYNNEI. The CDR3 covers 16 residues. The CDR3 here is CASKTGTGGETDTQYF. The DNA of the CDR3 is TGTGCCAGCAAAACCGGGACAGGGGGCGAGACAGATACGCAGTATTTT.

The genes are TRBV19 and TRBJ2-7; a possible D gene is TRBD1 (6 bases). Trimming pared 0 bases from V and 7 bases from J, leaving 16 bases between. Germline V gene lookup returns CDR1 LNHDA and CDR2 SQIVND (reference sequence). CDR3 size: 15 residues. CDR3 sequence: CASSIDGGDGREQYF. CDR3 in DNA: TGTGCCAGTAGTATAGATGGGGGCGACGGCCGTGAGCAGTACTTC.

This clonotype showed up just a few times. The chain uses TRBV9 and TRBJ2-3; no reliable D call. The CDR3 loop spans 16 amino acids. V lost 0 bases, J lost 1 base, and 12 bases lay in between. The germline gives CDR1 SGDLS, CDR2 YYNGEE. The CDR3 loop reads CASSVGNTGGTDTQYF. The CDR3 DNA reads TGTGCCAGCAGCGTAGGAAACACCGGAGGCACAGATACGCAGTATTTT.

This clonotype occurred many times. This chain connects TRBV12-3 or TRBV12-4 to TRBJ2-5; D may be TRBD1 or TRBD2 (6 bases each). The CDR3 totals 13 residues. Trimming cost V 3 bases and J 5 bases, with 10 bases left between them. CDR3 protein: CASSFQGRETQYF. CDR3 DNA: TGTGCCAGCAGTTTTCAGGGGAGGGAGACCCAGTACTTC.

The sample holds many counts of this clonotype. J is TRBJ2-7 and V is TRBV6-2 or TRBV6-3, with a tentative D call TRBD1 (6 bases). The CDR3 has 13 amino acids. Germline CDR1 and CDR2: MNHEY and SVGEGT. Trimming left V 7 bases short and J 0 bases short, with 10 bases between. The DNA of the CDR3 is TGTGCCAGCAAGAGGGACAACTCCTACGAGCAGTACTTC. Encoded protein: CASKRDNSYEQYF.

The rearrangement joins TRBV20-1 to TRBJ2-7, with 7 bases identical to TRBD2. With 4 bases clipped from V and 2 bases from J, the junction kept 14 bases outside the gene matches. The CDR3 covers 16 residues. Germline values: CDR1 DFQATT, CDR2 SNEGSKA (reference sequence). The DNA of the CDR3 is TGCAGTGCTAACGGGAGGACCTTAGCGGGTACCTACGAGCAGTACTTC. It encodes CSANGRTLAGTYEQYF.

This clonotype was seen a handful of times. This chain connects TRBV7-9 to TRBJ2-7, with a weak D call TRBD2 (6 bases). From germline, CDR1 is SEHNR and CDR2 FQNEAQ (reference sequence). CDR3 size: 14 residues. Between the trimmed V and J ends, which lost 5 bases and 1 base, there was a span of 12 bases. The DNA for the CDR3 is TGTGCCAGCAGCCAAGGCGGGGCTTCCTACGAGCAGTACTTC. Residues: CASSQGGASYEQYF.

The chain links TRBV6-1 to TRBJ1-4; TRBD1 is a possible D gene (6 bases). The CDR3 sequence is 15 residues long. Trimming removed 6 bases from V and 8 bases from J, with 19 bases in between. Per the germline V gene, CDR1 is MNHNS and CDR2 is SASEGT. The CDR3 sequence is CASRNDGQREEKLFF. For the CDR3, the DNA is TGTGCCAGCAGAAACGACGGACAGAGAGAAGAAAAACTGTTTTTT.

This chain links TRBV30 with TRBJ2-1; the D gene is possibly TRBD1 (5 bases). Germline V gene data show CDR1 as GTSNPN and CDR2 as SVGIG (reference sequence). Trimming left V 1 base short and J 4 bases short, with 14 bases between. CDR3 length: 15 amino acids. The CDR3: CAWSASARVYNEQFF. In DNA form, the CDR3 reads TGTGCCTGGAGTGCAAGCGCCAGGGTTTACAATGAGCAGTTCTTC.

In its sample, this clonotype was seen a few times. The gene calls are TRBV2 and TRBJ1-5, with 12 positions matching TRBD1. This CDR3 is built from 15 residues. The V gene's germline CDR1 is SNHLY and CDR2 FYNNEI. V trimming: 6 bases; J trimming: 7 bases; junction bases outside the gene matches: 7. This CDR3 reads CASSPGQGAYQPQHF. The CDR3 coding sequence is TGTGCCAGCAGCCCGGGACAGGGGGCCTACCAGCCCCAGCATTTT.

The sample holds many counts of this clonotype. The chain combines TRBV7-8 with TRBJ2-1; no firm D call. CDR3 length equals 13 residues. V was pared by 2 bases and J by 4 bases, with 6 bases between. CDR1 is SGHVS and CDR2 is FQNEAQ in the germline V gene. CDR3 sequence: CASSLSRYNEQFF. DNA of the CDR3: TGTGCCAGCAGCTTATCTCGGTACAATGAGCAGTTCTTC.